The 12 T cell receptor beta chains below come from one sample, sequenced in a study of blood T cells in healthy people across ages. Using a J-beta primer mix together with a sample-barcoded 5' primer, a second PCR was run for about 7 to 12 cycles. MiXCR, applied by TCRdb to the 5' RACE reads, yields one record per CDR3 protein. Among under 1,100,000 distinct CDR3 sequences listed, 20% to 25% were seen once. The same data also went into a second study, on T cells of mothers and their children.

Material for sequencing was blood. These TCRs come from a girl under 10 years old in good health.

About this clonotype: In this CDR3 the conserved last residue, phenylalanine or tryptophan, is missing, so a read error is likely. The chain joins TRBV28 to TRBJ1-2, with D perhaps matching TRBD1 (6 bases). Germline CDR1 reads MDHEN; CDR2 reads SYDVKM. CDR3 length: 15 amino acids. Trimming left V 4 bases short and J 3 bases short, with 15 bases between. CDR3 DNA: TGTGCCAGCAGTTCATTATGGGAGGGGGACTATGGCTACACCCTC. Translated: CASSSLWEGDYGYTL.

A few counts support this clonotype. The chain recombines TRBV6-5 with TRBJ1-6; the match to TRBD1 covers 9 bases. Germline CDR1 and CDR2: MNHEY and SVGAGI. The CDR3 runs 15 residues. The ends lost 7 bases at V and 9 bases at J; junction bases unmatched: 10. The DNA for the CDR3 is TGTGCCAGCAACAACAAACAGGGGGCTAGTTCACCCCTCCACTTT. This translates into CASNNKQGASSPLHF.

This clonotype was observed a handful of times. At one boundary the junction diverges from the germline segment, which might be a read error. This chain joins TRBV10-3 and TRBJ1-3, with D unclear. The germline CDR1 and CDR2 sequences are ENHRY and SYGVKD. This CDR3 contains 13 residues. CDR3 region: CASSLHSGNTIYF. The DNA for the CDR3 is TGTGCCAGCAGTCTTCACTCTGGAAACACCATATATTTT.

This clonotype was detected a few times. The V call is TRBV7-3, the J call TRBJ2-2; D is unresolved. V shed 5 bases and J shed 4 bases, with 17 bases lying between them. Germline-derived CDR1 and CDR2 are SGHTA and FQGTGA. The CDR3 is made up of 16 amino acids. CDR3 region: CASSPQASLGTGELFF. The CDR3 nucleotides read TGTGCCAGCAGCCCCCAGGCCAGCCTGGGCACCGGGGAGCTGTTTTTT.

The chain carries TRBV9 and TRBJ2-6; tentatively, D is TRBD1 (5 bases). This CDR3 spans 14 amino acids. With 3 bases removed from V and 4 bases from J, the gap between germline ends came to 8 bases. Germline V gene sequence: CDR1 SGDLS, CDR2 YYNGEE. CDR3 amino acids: CASSAGMGANVLTF. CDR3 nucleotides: TGTGCCAGCAGCGCAGGGATGGGGGCCAACGTCCTGACTTTC.

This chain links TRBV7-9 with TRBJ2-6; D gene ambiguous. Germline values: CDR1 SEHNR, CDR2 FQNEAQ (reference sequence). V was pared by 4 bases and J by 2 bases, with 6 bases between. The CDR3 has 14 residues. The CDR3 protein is CASSYAPGANVLTF. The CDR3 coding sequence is TGTGCCAGCAGCTACGCGCCTGGGGCCAACGTCCTGACTTTC.

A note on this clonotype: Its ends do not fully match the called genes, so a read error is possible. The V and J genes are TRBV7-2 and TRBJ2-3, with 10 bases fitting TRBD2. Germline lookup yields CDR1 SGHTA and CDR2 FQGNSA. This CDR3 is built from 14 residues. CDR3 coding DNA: TGTGCCAGCAACTTAGCGGGAGGTCCCAATACGCAGTATTTT. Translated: CASNLAGGPNTQYF.

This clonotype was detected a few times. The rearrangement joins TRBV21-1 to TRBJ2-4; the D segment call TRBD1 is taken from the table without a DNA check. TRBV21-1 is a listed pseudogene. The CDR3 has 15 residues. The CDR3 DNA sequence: TGTGCCAGCAGCAGGACGGGAAATGCCAAAAACATTCAGTACTTC. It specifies CASSRTGNAKNIQYF.

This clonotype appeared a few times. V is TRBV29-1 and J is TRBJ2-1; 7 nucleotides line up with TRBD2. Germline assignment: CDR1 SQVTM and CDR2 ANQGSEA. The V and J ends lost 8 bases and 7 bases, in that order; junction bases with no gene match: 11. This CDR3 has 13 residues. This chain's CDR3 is CSQSVAGGNEQFF. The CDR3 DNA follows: TGCAGCCAAAGCGTAGCGGGTGGAAATGAGCAGTTCTTC.

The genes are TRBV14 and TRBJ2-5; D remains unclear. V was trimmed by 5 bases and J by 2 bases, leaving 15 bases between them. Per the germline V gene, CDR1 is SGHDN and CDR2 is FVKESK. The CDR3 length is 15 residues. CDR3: CASSDIWQTQETQYF. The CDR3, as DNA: TGTGCCAGCAGCGACATCTGGCAGACTCAAGAGACCCAGTACTTC.

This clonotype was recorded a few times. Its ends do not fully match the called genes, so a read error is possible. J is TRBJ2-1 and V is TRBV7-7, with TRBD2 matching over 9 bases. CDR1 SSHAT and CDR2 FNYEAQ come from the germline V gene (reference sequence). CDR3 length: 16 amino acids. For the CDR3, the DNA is TGTGCTAGCAGCTCTAAAGCGGGAGGCGGGTACAATGAGCAGTTCTTC. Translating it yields CASSSKAGGGYNEQFF.

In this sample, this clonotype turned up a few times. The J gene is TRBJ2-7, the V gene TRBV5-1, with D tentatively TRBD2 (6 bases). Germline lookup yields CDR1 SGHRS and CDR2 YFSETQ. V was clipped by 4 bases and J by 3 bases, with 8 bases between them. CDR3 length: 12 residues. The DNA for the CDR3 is TGCGCCAGCAGCAAGGACTACTACGAGCAGTACTTC. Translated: CASSKDYYEQYF.